A single sample is the source of the 31 T cell receptor beta chains below, sequenced in a study of cytomegalovirus exposure and HLA in healthy donors. Use of 60 Vbeta and 13 Jbeta primers characterized the PCR. Sequencing used immunoSEQ multiplex PCR; TCRdb keeps in-frame clones, though not all of them. The sample includes around 77,000 clones. Specimen: PBMCs. These receptor sequences come from a man aged 50 to 60 in good health and CMV-seropositive.

V and J are TRBV7-8 and TRBJ2-5; tentatively, D is TRBD1 (5 bases). V lost 5 bases and J lost 3, with 13 bases in between. Germline V gene lookup returns CDR1 SGHVS and CDR2 FQNEAQ. CDR3 length: 14 amino acids. As DNA, the CDR3 is TGTGCCAGCAGCCCCCGCGAAGGGGAAGAGACCCAGTACTTC. Translated: CASSPREGEETQYF.

V and J are TRBV29-1 and TRBJ2-2, with 7 nucleotides matching TRBD1. The germline CDR1 and CDR2 sequences are SQVTM and ANQGSEA. After removal of 5 bases from V and 4 bases from J, the junction contained 4 bases not matched to a gene. This CDR3 contains 13 residues. The CDR3 sequence is CSVRGQSTGELFF. In DNA, the CDR3 is TGCAGCGTTCGGGGACAGAGCACCGGGGAGCTGTTTTTT.

CDR3 region: CASSPRGDRGPYGYTF. In DNA form, the CDR3 reads TGTGCCAGCTCACCACGAGGGGACAGGGGCCCCTATGGCTACACCTTC. The chain combines TRBV18 with TRBJ1-2; TRBD1 aligns across 10 bases. The V gene end was trimmed by 1 base and the J gene end by 4 bases; junction bases not matched to a gene: 6. This CDR3 has 16 amino acids. CDR1 is KGHSH and CDR2 is LQKENI in the germline V gene.

The rearrangement links TRBV10-3 to TRBJ2-3; TRBD2 might be the D (6 bases). The CDR3 is 12 amino acids. Germline V gene lookup returns CDR1 ENHRY and CDR2 SYGVKD. V was trimmed by 8 bases and J by 4 bases, leaving 10 bases between them. The CDR3 spells CAIGAGSDTQYF. CDR3 DNA: TGTGCCATCGGGGCGGGGTCAGATACGCAGTATTTT.

This chain uses TRBV5-1 with TRBJ2-5, with D perhaps TRBD1 (5 bases). The CDR3 loop spans 13 amino acids. Trimming shortened V by 3 bases and J by 2 bases, and 8 bases separated the two germline ends. Germline V gene data show CDR1 as SGHRS and CDR2 as YFSETQ. CDR3 sequence (DNA): TGCGCCAGCAGCTGGCAGGGTCAAGAGACCCAGTACTTC. Translation: CASSWQGQETQYF. The full variable domain, in which reference TRBV5-1 and TRBJ2-5 provide the parts outside the CDR3, is KAGVTQTPRYLIKTRGQQVTLSCSPISGHRSVSWYQQTPGQGLQFLFEYFSETQRNKGNFPGRFSGRQFSNSRSEMNVSTLELGDSALYLCASSWQGQETQYFGPGTRLLVL.

The V call is TRBV27, the J call TRBJ2-7; D is tentatively TRBD1 or TRBD2 (6 bases each). Trimming cost V 7 bases and J 3 bases, with 16 bases left between them. In germline, CDR1 is MNHEY, CDR2 SMNVEV (reference sequence). The CDR3 loop spans 14 amino acids. The CDR3 nucleotides read TGTGCCAGCATCCAGGATGGAGGGGGCTACGAGCAGTACGTC. Its protein product is CASIQDGGGYEQYV.

The gene calls are TRBV19 and TRBJ1-1, with 7 positions matching TRBD1. Trimming took 6 bases from V and 5 from J; bases not matched to a gene: 15. The germline V gene encodes CDR1 LNHDA and CDR2 SQIVND (reference sequence). The CDR3 is 16 residues long. CDR3 DNA sequence: TGTGCCAGTAGGACAATCCGGGACAGTTGGCTAACTGAAGCTTTCTTT. Translating gives CASRTIRDSWLTEAFF.

The chain carries TRBV5-1 and TRBJ2-3; tentatively, D is TRBD2 (5 bases). Deletions cut 4 bases from V and 5 bases from J, with 11 bases between. The CDR3 has 13 residues. Germline CDR1 and CDR2: SGHRS and YFSETQ. CDR3 sequence: CASSGLLGDTQYF. The CDR3 DNA follows: TGCGCCAGCAGCGGACTGTTAGGAGATACGCAGTATTTT. Looking up the rest from reference TRBV5-1 and TRBJ2-3 gives the full variable domain: KAGVTQTPRYLIKTRGQQVTLSCSPISGHRSVSWYQQTPGQGLQFLFEYFSETQRNKGNFPGRFSGRQFSNSRSEMNVSTLELGDSALYLCASSGLLGDTQYFGPGTRLTVL.

This chain uses TRBV2 with TRBJ2-5; 14 bases align to TRBD2. CDR1 SNHLY and CDR2 FYNNEI come from the germline V gene. The trim removed 6 bases at V and 5 bases at J, leaving 11 bases unmatched. This CDR3 comprises 17 residues. CDR3 amino acids: CASSPGTSGGRGETQYF. CDR3 DNA: TGTGCCAGCAGCCCAGGGACTAGCGGGGGCCGGGGGGAGACCCAGTACTTC.

The chain recombines TRBV7-8 with TRBJ2-5; 8 bases fit TRBD2. CDR1 and CDR2 from the germline V gene are SGHVS and FQNEAQ. This CDR3 comprises 16 residues. J gave up 0 bases and V 3 bases, and 6 bases lay outside the gene matches. CDR3 in DNA: TGTGCCAGCAGCTTCCCGGTCGGGGGGGACCAAGAGACCCAGTACTTC. Translation gives CASSFPVGGDQETQYF.

V is TRBV4-1 and J is TRBJ1-4; maybe TRBD1 (6 bases). Germline values: CDR1 MGHRA, CDR2 YSYEKL. The CDR3 covers 14 residues. V lost 4 bases and J lost 4, with 10 bases in between. The CDR3 sequence: CASSPDRSNEKLFF. In nucleotides, the CDR3 is TGCGCCAGCAGCCCCGACAGGAGTAATGAAAAACTGTTTTTT.

The V and J genes are TRBV19 and TRBJ1-2, with 8 bases matching TRBD1. In germline, CDR1 is LNHDA, CDR2 SQIVND (reference sequence). The junction had 2 bases not matched to a gene; V was cut back by 5 bases and J by 3 bases. The CDR3 covers 13 residues. The CDR3 nucleotides read TGTGCCAGTAGTTCACAGGGGGACTATGGCTACACCTTC. Translation: CASSSQGDYGYTF. Combining the CDR3 with reference TRBV19 and TRBJ1-2 gives the whole variable domain DGGITQSPKYLFRKEGQNVTLSCEQNLNHDAMYWYRQDPGQGLRLIYYSQIVNDFQKGDIAEGYSVSREKKESFPLTVTSAQKNPTAFYLCASSSQGDYGYTFGSGTRLTVV.

The J gene is TRBJ1-2, the V gene TRBV29-1; 8 positions agree with TRBD1. Germline V gene sequence: CDR1 SQVTM, CDR2 ANQGSEA. The CDR3 has 16 amino acids. V dropped 4 bases and J dropped 6; count of bases not matched to a gene: 16. The CDR3 DNA reads as TGCAGCGTTGCCCCGGGGCAGGGGGCGAGTGTGAATGGCTACACCTTC. Amino acids: CSVAPGQGASVNGYTF.

The rearrangement uses TRBV5-6 and TRBJ2-2; 14 nucleotides match TRBD2. The CDR3 is 19 residues long. V trimming: 3 bases; J trimming: 1 base; junction bases outside the gene matches: 8. Germline CDR1 and CDR2: SGHDT and YYEEEE. This chain's CDR3 is CASSSSVGLAGENTGELFF. In nucleotides, the CDR3 is TGTGCCAGCAGCTCTTCAGTGGGACTAGCGGGGGAGAACACCGGGGAGCTGTTTTTT.

The J gene is TRBJ1-3, the V gene TRBV2; possibly TRBD1 for D (6 bases). Trimming took off 1 base at V and 4 bases at J, with 11 bases between the two ends. Germline-derived CDR1 and CDR2 are SNHLY and FYNNEI. The CDR3 length is 15 residues. CDR3 residues: CASSEEGGKGNTIYF. DNA for the CDR3: TGTGCCAGCAGTGAAGAGGGGGGGAAAGGAAACACCATATATTTT.

The chain recombines TRBV28 with TRBJ2-7; TRBD1 might be the D (6 bases). From germline, CDR1 is MDHEN and CDR2 SYDVKM. Trimming shortened V by 4 bases and J by 3 bases, and 19 bases separated the two germline ends. CDR3 length: 16 residues. Here the CDR3 DNA reads TGTGCCAGCAGTTCCCTATTCCTCACAGGGAACTACGAGCAGTACTTC. This encodes CASSSLFLTGNYEQYF.

The V call is TRBV5-1, the J call TRBJ2-6; D gene ambiguous. The CDR3 has 15 amino acids. The V gene lost 0 bases and the J gene lost 0 bases, with 4 bases spanning the gap. Germline V gives CDR1 SGHRS, CDR2 YFSETQ. For the CDR3, the DNA is TGCGCCAGCAGCTTGGAGAGCTCTGGGGCCAACGTCCTGACTTTC. It translates to CASSLESSGANVLTF.

In nucleotides, the CDR3 is TGTGCCAGCCGGCAGGCCAGGGGGCAGCGGAACACTGAAGCTTTCTTT. The encoded protein is CASRQARGQRNTEAFF. The gene calls are TRBV7-6 and TRBJ1-1, with 8 positions matching TRBD1. The length of the CDR3 is 16 residues. The trim removed 8 bases at V and 1 base at J, leaving 12 bases unmatched. Germline V lookup: CDR1 SGHVS, CDR2 FNYEAQ.

J is TRBJ1-1 and V is TRBV18; 9 bases fit TRBD1. Per germline, CDR1 KGHSH and CDR2 LQKENI. V shed 4 bases, J shed 0 bases, and the junction held 6 bases outside the gene matches. This CDR3 comprises 16 residues. The CDR3, as DNA: TGTGCCAGCTCACTACAGGGGGCTGGGATGAACACTGAAGCTTTCTTT. This gives the protein CASSLQGAGMNTEAFF.

This chain connects TRBV5-1 to TRBJ1-1; 8 bases are a match to TRBD1. Germline V gives CDR1 SGHRS, CDR2 YFSETQ. Trimming took 5 bases from V and 0 from J; bases not matched to a gene: 3. The CDR3 sequence is 14 residues long. The CDR3 region has the DNA TGCGCCAGCAGTCAGGGGGCTTTGAACACTGAAGCTTTCTTT. Translation: CASSQGALNTEAFF.

The chain combines TRBV30 with TRBJ2-2; 10 bases match TRBD1. This CDR3 spans 15 amino acids. Germline loops: CDR1 GTSNPN, CDR2 SVGIG (reference sequence). V lost 3 bases and J lost 5; bases outside the gene matches: 6. CDR3 in DNA: TGTGCCTGGAGGGGGGGGACAGGGGAAACCGGGGAGCTGTTTTTT. It codes for CAWRGGTGETGELFF.

This chain joins TRBV11-2 and TRBJ1-6; 11 bases agree with TRBD1. The germline V gene has CDR1 SGHAT and CDR2 FQNNGV. J lost 10 bases, V lost 5 bases, and 7 bases had no gene match. The CDR3 runs 15 residues. The CDR3 DNA is TGTGCCAGCAGCAGAACCCGGGACAGGGGGTCACCCCTCCACTTT. This codes for CASSRTRDRGSPLHF.

The rearrangement links TRBV18 to TRBJ2-7; 7 nucleotides line up with TRBD1. The trim removed 6 bases at V and 3 bases at J, leaving 8 bases unmatched. Germline CDR1 KGHSH, CDR2 LQKENI. The CDR3 is 14 residues long. The CDR3 DNA reads TGTGCCAGCTCGTTTCAGGGGGAAATCTACGAGCAGTACTTC. Amino acids: CASSFQGEIYEQYF.

The CDR3 coding sequence is TGTGCCAGCAGCTTGGCAGGTGGTACCGGGGAGCTGTTTTTT. It codes for CASSLAGGTGELFF. The chain employs TRBV7-8 and TRBJ2-2, with no clear D. The CDR3 has 14 residues. Between the trimmed V and J ends, which lost 3 bases and 5 bases, there was a span of 10 bases. Germline CDR1 SGHVS, CDR2 FQNEAQ.

The CDR3 region has the DNA TGTGCTAGTGGTTTGACAGGGGGCGCGTGGGAGACCCAGTACTTC. Its translation is CASGLTGGAWETQYF. The J gene is TRBJ2-5, the V gene TRBV12-5; 9 bases line up with TRBD1. V was pared by 2 bases and J by 5 bases, with 6 bases of the junction left unmatched. CDR1 and CDR2 (germline): LGHNT, FRNRAP. The CDR3 length is 15 residues.

The chain carries TRBV25-1 and TRBJ2-7; D call uncertain. CDR3 length: 13 amino acids. The germline V gene encodes CDR1 MGHDK and CDR2 SYGVNS. With 3 bases removed from V and 1 base from J, the gap between germline ends came to 7 bases. CDR3 loop: CASSDLMSYEQYF. The DNA for the CDR3 is TGTGCCAGCAGTGATTTAATGTCCTACGAGCAGTACTTC.

The CDR3 bases are TGTGCCAGCAGTTTTCGGCTAGCGGGAGTCGGGGAGCTGTTTTTT. This encodes CASSFRLAGVGELFF. The chain is built from TRBV28 and TRBJ2-2; 10 nucleotides line up with TRBD2. The CDR3 contains 15 residues. Germline V lookup: CDR1 MDHEN, CDR2 SYDVKM. After removal of 3 bases from V and 7 bases from J, the junction contained 5 bases not matched to a gene.

The chain carries TRBV9 and TRBJ2-1, with D possibly TRBD2 on 6 matching bases. The CDR3 sequence is 17 residues long. Germline CDR1 reads SGDLS; CDR2 reads YYNGEE. Trimming removed 0 bases from V and 0 bases from J, with 13 bases in between. The CDR3 protein is CASSVATGGNSYNEQFF. CDR3 coding DNA: TGTGCCAGCAGCGTAGCTACGGGCGGGAACTCCTACAATGAGCAGTTCTTC.

CDR3 DNA: TGTGCCAGCAGCTTAGCGCAGGGGGGATCGGATACGCAGTATTTT. The encoded protein is CASSLAQGGSDTQYF. The rearrangement joins TRBV7-9 to TRBJ2-3; the D gene is possibly TRBD1 (7 bases). The CDR3 covers 15 residues. The V end was cut by 0 bases, the J end by 6 bases, with 13 bases between. Germline V gene data show CDR1 as SEHNR and CDR2 as FQNEAQ (reference sequence).

The chain employs TRBV7-2 and TRBJ1-2; D ambiguous. Trimming stripped 2 bases from V and 1 base from J, with 8 bases between. This CDR3 is 14 amino acids long. In germline, CDR1 is SGHTA, CDR2 FQGNSA. CDR3 in DNA: TGTGCCAGCAGCTTAACCGCGGATAACTATGGCTACACCTTC. This encodes CASSLTADNYGYTF.

This rearrangement joins TRBV6-1 to TRBJ1-4; D not resolved. V was trimmed by 3 bases and J by 7 bases, leaving 3 bases between them. CDR3 length: 11 amino acids. CDR1 and CDR2 from the germline V gene are MNHNS and SASEGT. CDR3 in DNA: TGTGCCAGCAGTGACGGTGAAAAACTGTTTTTT. Translated: CASSDGEKLFF.